Sequencing of this T cell receptor beta chain was carried out in a study of blood T cell repertoires in COVID-19. CDR3 length equals 15 residues. V lost 0 bases, J lost 5 bases, and 11 bases lay in between. Germline CDR1 and CDR2: SGHDN and FVKESK. In the original workflow: The authors estimated nucleated cell counts from reference gene primer amplification. Generated by immunoSEQ multiplex PCR, the TCRdb table keeps only in-frame clones and is missing some. The DNA was the basis for D and trimming; V, J and clone size are from that table. The repertoire holds roughly 200,000 clones, about 83% seen once, with about 3.2% in the top ten.

This sequence was found in a woman aged 25 to 45 who had been exposed to COVID-19. This chain connects TRBV14 to TRBJ2-1; D remains ambiguous. The material sequenced was PBMCs or T cells enriched from blood (not recorded which). The DNA for the CDR3 is TGTGCCAGCAGCCAAGATTTCGCGCGGAACAATGAGCAGTTCTTC. Translation gives CASSQDFARNNEQFF.